Sequencing of this TCR beta chain was carried out in a study of graft-versus-host responses after intestinal transplantation. For the study at large: Isolated intestinal, liver-intestinal, or multivisceral transplants were what recipients had. Anti-thymocyte globulin induction preceded approximately three years of tacrolimus and steroid maintenance in all recipients. Study findings and constraints: An association linked early post-transplant HvG declines with peak circulating GvH clone levels. Investigators detected GvH clones in recipient marrow, with some emerging earlier in ileum or blood.

This clone was observed a single time. What it recognizes is unknown. Deletions cut 1 base from V and 4 bases from J, with 16 bases between. Looked up from germline, CDR1 is SNHLY and CDR2 is FYNNEI. This CDR3 is built from 17 residues. The table came from immunoSEQ multiplex PCR; TCRdb's copy has only in-frame clones and leaves some out. The sample yields over 65,000 clones, about 91% seen once. The rearrangement links TRBV2 to TRBJ2-2, with D unclear. The input for sequencing was unstimulated CD8+ T cells sorted from spleen or lymph node cells, taken before transplant. This receptor was identified in a human donor who was the organ donor for an intestinal transplant. The CDR3 spells CASSEGSLRRVTGELFF. The CDR3 region has the DNA TGTGCCAGCAGTGAAGGGAGTCTCAGAAGGGTCACCGGGGAGCTGTTTTTT.